This record covers a single T cell receptor beta chain. Its antigen is currently unknown. Only in-frame clones appear in the TCRdb table, and some are missing; sequencing was by immunoSEQ multiplex PCR. The repertoire holds a few million clones, with 85% to 95% as singletons. This specimen belongs to a study of shared clonotypes between healthy human individuals. Study-level information: A donor's plate count was three for CD4 naive and three for CD4 memory; CD8 naive had two and CD8 memory one. Findings and caveats of the study: Sampling was confined to blood; repertoires within tissues likely differ. It was observed that roughly 5.4% of naive CD4 clonotypes were shared across several donors. Generation probability values for non-shared clonotypes were lower than those for clonotypes shared by all four donors.

The CDR3 contains 13 residues. V was pared by 5 bases and J by 9 bases, with 15 bases between. CDR1 is LNHDA and CDR2 is SQIVND in the germline V gene (reference sequence). The clonotype comes from a man aged 18 to 30 in good health. Sequenced input: naive CD4+ T cells sorted from blood. Subset denoted: CD45RA+ positively selected. The V call is TRBV19, the J call TRBJ2-3, with unresolved D. The CDR3 protein is CASSVGAAPTQYF. The CDR3 DNA reads as TGTGCCAGTAGTGTCGGAGCTGCTCCCACGCAGTATTTT. The full variable domain, its missing parts supplied by reference TRBV19 and TRBJ2-3, is DGGITQSPKYLFRKEGQNVTLSCEQNLNHDAMYWYRQDPGQGLRLIYYSQIVNDFQKGDIAEGYSVSREKKESFPLTVTSAQKNPTAFYLCASSVGAAPTQYFGPGTRLTVL.